This T cell receptor (beta chain) comes out of a study of T cell responses to AZD1222 COVID-19 vaccine. Study details: Doses given second, at about 4 or about 12 weeks, were pooled.

Sequenced by immunoSEQ multiplex PCR; TCRdb stores in-frame clones only, minus some. The repertoire includes fewer than 110,000 clones, approximately 90% of them detected once, and 20% to 25% sits in the top ten. The CDR3 is made up of 16 amino acids. Germline CDR1 SGHDT, CDR2 YYEEEE. The J segment lost 4 bases and the V segment lost 4 bases, leaving 11 bases of the junction unmatched. This TCR was recovered from an adult in good health. The chain links TRBV5-6 to TRBJ1-5; TRBD1 agrees at 7 bases. The sequences come from peripheral blood, collected on day 0 of AZD1222 vaccination. CDR3 DNA: TGTGCCAGCAGCAGTGAGGGGCAGGGGGAGAATCAGCCCCAGCATTTT. This codes for CASSSEGQGENQPQHF.